Shown below are 22 T cell receptor beta chains from a single sample sequenced in a study of blood T cells in healthy people across ages. Primers used in a second PCR of roughly 7 to 11 cycles were a sample-barcoded 5' primer and a J-beta primer mix. TCRdb passed the 5' RACE reads through MiXCR, listing each CDR3 protein once. The sample shows 650,000 to 800,000 distinct CDR3 sequences, approximately 48% of them seen only once. The specimen was blood. The receptor source for this set is a man in his sixties in good health.

The chain links TRBV5-1 to TRBJ2-5; 15 bases are shared with TRBD2. Germline V gene lookup returns CDR1 SGHRS and CDR2 YFSETQ. This CDR3 is 18 amino acids long. Losses at the gene ends were 3 bases for V and 4 bases for J; bases not matched to a gene: 10. CDR3 in DNA: TGCGCCAGCAGCTATGGACTAGCGGGGGGGCGGGGACGAGAGACCCAGTACTTC. Translation gives CASSYGLAGGRGRETQYF. Based on the CDR3 plus reference TRBV5-1 and TRBJ2-5, the full variable domain is KAGVTQTPRYLIKTRGQQVTLSCSPISGHRSVSWYQQTPGQGLQFLFEYFSETQRNKGNFPGRFSGRQFSNSRSEMNVSTLELGDSALYLCASSYGLAGGRGRETQYFGPGTRLLVL.

CDR3 sequence: CATSLRDYEKLFF. The CDR3 DNA is TGTGCCACCAGCTTAAGAGACTATGAAAAACTGTTTTTT. The chain carries TRBV15 and TRBJ1-4; D not certain. The CDR3 contains 13 residues. Germline V gives CDR1 LNHNV, CDR2 YYDKDF (reference sequence). The V end was cut by 5 bases, the J end by 6 bases, with 10 bases between.

The CDR3 sequence: CASGFFDSITDTQYF. The CDR3 nucleotides read TGTGCTAGTGGTTTTTTCGACTCCATCACAGATACGCAGTATTTT. The chain is built from TRBV12-5 and TRBJ2-3; D is unclear. The CDR3 has 15 amino acids. V was shortened by 3 bases and J by 2 bases, with 12 bases between the two germline ends. Per the germline V gene, CDR1 is LGHNT and CDR2 is FRNRAP.

This chain connects TRBV18 to TRBJ1-5; tentative D call: TRBD1 (6 bases). The V gene lost 5 bases and the J gene lost 4 bases, with 15 bases spanning the gap. In germline, CDR1 is KGHSH, CDR2 LQKENI. This CDR3 contains 15 residues. CDR3 sequence (DNA): TGTGCCAGCTCAAAGGACAGCAATGGTAATCAGCCCCAGCATTTT. It encodes CASSKDSNGNQPQHF.

This chain uses TRBV6-2 or TRBV6-3 with TRBJ2-1; 10 bases align to TRBD2. The CDR3 contains 20 residues. CDR1 is MNHEY, CDR2 SVGEGT, per germline. With 0 bases clipped from V and 0 bases from J, the junction kept 11 bases outside the gene matches. The CDR3 DNA sequence: TGTGCCAGCAGTTACTCGATTTCAGCGGGGGGGAAGAGCTCCTACAATGAGCAGTTCTTC. It codes for CASSYSISAGGKSSYNEQFF.

This clonotype has a handful of counts. CDR3 in amino acids: CASSSPGGAGDTQYF. As DNA, the CDR3 is TGTGCCAGCAGCTCCCCGGGGGGGGCAGGAGATACGCAGTATTTT. The rearrangement links TRBV7-2 to TRBJ2-3, with 8 nucleotides matching TRBD2. V shed 4 bases, J shed 5 bases, and the junction held 8 bases outside the gene matches. Germline assignment: CDR1 SGHTA and CDR2 FQGNSA. This CDR3 has 15 amino acids.

As for this clonotype: This may arise from a read error, as a much more abundant clone is one base away. V gene TRBV6-2 or TRBV6-3 combines with J gene TRBJ2-5; no firm D call. Germline V lookup: CDR1 MNHEY, CDR2 SVGEGT. The CDR3 runs to 12 residues. The CDR3 DNA reads TGTGCCAGCAGTTACTCGAGTGAGATCCAGTACTTC. Translation: CASSYSSEIQYF.

This chain joins TRBV6-2 or TRBV6-3 and TRBJ1-2, with no clear D. The CDR3 length is 12 residues. V was cut by 5 bases and J by 5 bases, with 9 bases left in between. Germline V gives CDR1 MNHEY, CDR2 SVGEGT. The CDR3 sequence is CASSQTEYGYTF. DNA for the CDR3: TGTGCCAGCAGTCAGACGGAGTATGGCTACACCTTC.

The chain recombines TRBV25-1 with TRBJ2-2, with 7 bases matching TRBD1. CDR1 is MGHDK and CDR2 is SYGVNS in the germline V gene. The CDR3 consists of 13 residues. Unmatched junction bases numbered 5, after V lost 6 bases and J lost 7 bases. CDR3 loop: CASSDRVIGELFF. The CDR3 nucleotides read TGTGCCAGCAGCGACAGGGTGATCGGGGAGCTGTTTTTT.

The CDR3 sequence: CASSRLDRATDTQYF. DNA for the CDR3: TGTGCCAGTAGCCGACTCGACAGGGCGACAGATACGCAGTATTTT. This sequence joins TRBV19 and TRBJ2-3; 7 bases match TRBD1. Looked up from germline, CDR1 is LNHDA and CDR2 is SQIVND (reference sequence). The CDR3 is 15 residues long. V shed 6 bases, J shed 3 bases, and the junction held 9 bases outside the gene matches.

This chain uses TRBV5-1 with TRBJ2-1; 15 bases are a match to TRBD2. This CDR3 contains 14 residues. CDR1 is SGHRS, CDR2 YFSETQ, per germline. V dropped 5 bases and J dropped 10; count of bases not matched to a gene: 4. The CDR3 loop is CASRGLAGGREQFF. Here the CDR3 DNA reads TGCGCCAGCAGGGGACTAGCGGGGGGCCGGGAGCAGTTCTTC.

The chain recombines TRBV15 with TRBJ1-5; D not resolved. Looked up from germline, CDR1 is LNHNV and CDR2 is YYDKDF (reference sequence). The germline V and J ends were trimmed by 1 base and 5 bases, with 9 bases remaining between them. This CDR3 contains 14 residues. CDR3 region: CATSRGGRDQPQHF. CDR3 nucleotides: TGTGCCACCAGCAGAGGCGGGAGGGATCAGCCCCAGCATTTT. The full variable domain, in which reference TRBV15 and TRBJ1-5 provide the parts outside the CDR3, is DAMVIQNPRYQVTQFGKPVTLSCSQTLNHNVMYWYQQKSSQAPKLLFHYYDKDFNNEADTPDNFQSRRPNTSFCFLDIRSPGLGDTAMYLCATSRGGRDQPQHFGDGTRLSIL.

The chain joins TRBV28 to TRBJ1-1, with TRBD1 matching 8 bases. The J segment lost 6 bases and the V segment lost 1 base, leaving 7 bases of the junction unmatched. Germline-derived CDR1 and CDR2 are MDHEN and SYDVKM. The CDR3 runs 15 residues. CDR3 DNA: TGTGCCAGCAGTTTATTCGCAGGGGGCATCGCTGAAGCTTTCTTT. It encodes CASSLFAGGIAEAFF.

This chain joins TRBV6-2 or TRBV6-3 and TRBJ2-7; 7 bases are shared with TRBD2. The DNA end is more similar to TRBJ2-4, so the J call may be wrong. CDR1 is MNHEY and CDR2 is SVGEGT in the germline V gene. The CDR3 extends over 14 amino acids. CDR3 residues: CASTNGGAKNIQYF. CDR3 bases: TGTGCCAGCACCAACGGGGGGGCCAAAAACATTCAGTACTTC.

In DNA form, the CDR3 reads TGTGCCAGCAGTGTGGGGGACAGGGGAGAGACCCAGTACTTC. This translates into CASSVGDRGETQYF. V is TRBV9 and J is TRBJ2-7; TRBD1 matches 10 bases. The J call may be wrong; the DNA end is better matched by TRBJ2-5. The CDR3 loop spans 14 amino acids. The germline CDR1 and CDR2 sequences are SGDLS and YYNGEE.

This chain connects TRBV29-1 to TRBJ2-4; D possibly corresponds to TRBD1 (6 bases). CDR3 length: 12 amino acids. The germline gives CDR1 SQVTM, CDR2 ANQGSEA. Trimming pared 7 bases from V and 3 bases from J, leaving 10 bases between. CDR3 protein: CSALTGKNIQYF. The CDR3 nucleotides are TGCAGCGCTTTGACAGGCAAAAACATTCAGTACTTC.

This sequence joins TRBV18 and TRBJ2-7; no firm D call. Trimming took off 3 bases at V and 5 bases at J, with 5 bases between the two ends. CDR1 KGHSH and CDR2 LQKENI come from the germline V gene. The CDR3 is 11 residues long. The CDR3 DNA sequence: TGTGCCAGCTCACCGAAGGACGAGCAGTACTTC. Its protein is CASSPKDEQYF.

In its sample, this clonotype was seen a few times. This rearrangement joins TRBV6-2 or TRBV6-3 to TRBJ1-1; tentatively, D is TRBD1 (5 bases). The CDR3 sequence is 12 residues long. Deletions cut 4 bases from V and 11 bases from J, with 14 bases between. Germline CDR1 reads MNHEY; CDR2 reads SVGEGT. CDR3 in DNA: TGTGCCAGCAGTTGGGGCGGATCGACGGCTTTCTTT. Its translation is CASSWGGSTAFF.

The chain combines TRBV30 with TRBJ1-4; tentatively, D is TRBD1 (5 bases). The CDR3 sequence is 13 residues long. Germline V gives CDR1 GTSNPN, CDR2 SVGIG (reference sequence). V lost 3 bases to trimming and J lost 14 bases, with 19 bases between them. The CDR3 coding sequence is TGTGCCTGGAGAGAGAATAGAGCGGGACCGCTGTTTTTT. Amino acids: CAWRENRAGPLFF.

The CDR3 reads CATSRERIAGDYEQYF. The CDR3 DNA sequence: TGTGCCACCAGCAGAGAGCGGATAGCGGGGGACTACGAGCAGTACTTC. This chain links TRBV15 with TRBJ2-7, with 9 bases identical to TRBD2. The CDR3 totals 16 residues. Per germline, CDR1 LNHNV and CDR2 YYDKDF (reference sequence). Germline trimming cut 0 bases from V and 3 bases from J; bases unmatched to any gene: 6. The entire variable domain, with the rest obtained from reference TRBV15 and TRBJ2-7, is as follows: DAMVIQNPRYQVTQFGKPVTLSCSQTLNHNVMYWYQQKSSQAPKLLFHYYDKDFNNEADTPDNFQSRRPNTSFCFLDIRSPGLGDTAMYLCATSRERIAGDYEQYFGPGTRLTVT.

The table lists this clonotype with a few counts. The V gene is TRBV4-1, the J gene TRBJ2-2; 12 bases match TRBD2. CDR1 is MGHRA and CDR2 is YSYEKL in the germline V gene. The V and J ends lost 5 bases and 3 bases, in that order; junction bases with no gene match: 4. The CDR3 is 16 residues long. CDR3 bases: TGCGCCAGCAGCGCCCGACTAGCGGGGGACACCGGGGAGCTGTTTTTT. As protein: CASSARLAGDTGELFF.

The chain employs TRBV7-2 and TRBJ1-4, with D possibly TRBD1 on 6 matching bases. The CDR3 consists of 15 residues. Germline V CDR1 and CDR2: SGHTA, FQGNSA. Trimming removed 4 bases at V and 3 bases at J, with 12 bases between. CDR3: CASSSQGSSNEKLFF. CDR3 nucleotide sequence: TGTGCCAGCAGCTCACAGGGAAGTTCTAATGAAAAACTGTTTTTT.